This T cell receptor (beta chain) was sequenced in a study of blood T cell repertoires in COVID-19. Study summary: The samples span acute and convalescent COVID-19 from the United States, Italy and Spain. Sources were T cells, B-cell-depleted T cells, or PBMCs; the material itself was cDNA or gDNA.

This CDR3 has 15 amino acids. In germline, CDR1 is SGHNT, CDR2 YYREEE (reference sequence). Losses at the gene ends were 4 bases for V and 4 bases for J; bases not matched to a gene: 10. As processed by the authors: Nucleated cell number was recorded as an estimate derived from reference gene primer amplification. TCRdb's copy holds only in-frame clones and misses some; the assay was immunoSEQ multiplex PCR. The DNA was the basis for D and trimming; V, J and clone size are from that table. Among under 150,000 clones listed, almost 85% were seen once. This clone was counted once. This receptor was taken from a man aged 55 to 70 with acute or convalescent COVID-19. The sequenced material came from peripheral blood. This chain connects TRBV5-4 to TRBJ1-2; TRBD1 matches at 7 bases. CDR3 DNA sequence: TGTGCCAGCAGCATAGGGACAGACTATATCTATGGCTACACCTTC. This sequence encodes CASSIGTDYIYGYTF.